These 5 T cell receptor beta chains were all obtained from the same sample, sequenced in a study of blood T cells in healthy people across ages. A sample-barcoded 5' primer and a J-beta primer mix were used in a second PCR of about 7 to 12 cycles. TCRdb called the 5' RACE reads again in MiXCR, with one record for every CDR3 protein. The sample includes more than 1,400,000 distinct CDR3 sequences, roughly 40% of them seen just once. Sequencing was carried out using blood. These receptors originate from a woman in her late teens or twenties in good health.

The rearrangement links TRBV9 to TRBJ2-7; D possibly matches TRBD1 or TRBD2 (5 bases each). V gave up 2 bases and J gave up 6 bases, with 12 bases separating them. Germline V CDR1 and CDR2: SGDLS, YYNGEE. The CDR3 consists of 13 residues. CDR3 residues: CASSVSKGSEQYF. The CDR3 DNA follows: TGTGCCAGCAGCGTCTCTAAGGGGAGCGAGCAGTACTTC.

The chain recombines TRBV9 with TRBJ2-7, with D hard to call. Germline CDR1 SGDLS, CDR2 YYNGEE. This CDR3 has 17 amino acids. Trimming left V 0 bases short and J 3 bases short, with 19 bases between. The CDR3, as DNA: TGTGCCAGCAGCGTAGCCCCCTCTGCAGGTATCAACTACGAGCAGTACTTC. The encoded protein is CASSVAPSAGINYEQYF.

This clonotype has a handful of counts. The rearrangement uses TRBV6-2 or TRBV6-3 and TRBJ2-3; 13 bases are a match to TRBD2. The length of the CDR3 is 17 residues. V lost 6 bases and J lost 7; bases outside the gene matches: 13. CDR1 and CDR2 from the germline V gene are MNHEY and SVGEGT. The CDR3 sequence is CASRPFRLAGGINTQYF. CDR3 sequence (DNA): TGTGCCAGCAGACCCTTCCGACTAGCGGGAGGTATAAATACGCAGTATTTT.

This clonotype was observed a handful of times. The rearrangement links TRBV4-1 to TRBJ2-5; TRBD1 is a possible D gene (6 bases). From germline, CDR1 is MGHRA and CDR2 YSYEKL. The CDR3 runs 14 residues. V was clipped by 0 bases and J by 5 bases, with 10 bases between them. CDR3 protein: CASSQDPGDETQYF. The CDR3 bases are TGCGCCAGCAGCCAAGATCCAGGGGATGAGACCCAGTACTTC.

This clonotype has just a few counts. The rearrangement links TRBV7-9 to TRBJ1-6; D gene ambiguous. The CDR3 loop spans 16 amino acids. V shed 5 bases and J shed 6 bases, with 17 bases lying between them. The germline CDR1 and CDR2 sequences are SEHNR and FQNEAQ (reference sequence). CDR3 sequence: CASSGGSSLPNSPLHF. DNA for the CDR3: TGTGCCAGCAGCGGCGGCAGCTCCCTCCCTAATTCACCCCTCCACTTT.